A selection of T cell receptor beta chains follows, all from one sample in a study of radiotherapy plus CTLA-4 blockade in lung cancer. Produced via immunoSEQ multiplex PCR; TCRdb's table is partial and in-frame only. The table has around 32,000 clones, approximately 78% seen once. Sample: peripheral blood, taken from a patient treated with radiotherapy plus ipilimumab. These receptors were taken from a human donor with non-small cell lung cancer that progressed on radiotherapy plus ipilimumab. The CDR3 runs from the conserved cysteine through the conserved F or W. The D gene is left open where the match is weak. Only some rows state a clone size, as once, few, many or a class for expanded clones.

CDR3aa: CASNQRGQGTNQPQHF
CDR3nt: TGTGCCAGCAATCAAAGGGGACAGGGGACCAATCAGCCCCAGCATTTT
v_gene: TRBV2
abundance: -
j_gene: TRBJ1-5
d_gene: TRBD1

CDR3aa: CASRRGGETQYF
CDR3nt: TGTGCCAGCCGCCGCGGGGGGGAGACCCAGTACTTC
v_gene: TRBV7-2
abundance: -
j_gene: TRBJ2-5
d_gene: TRBD2

CDR3aa: CASRKDRGNTEAFF
CDR3nt: TGTGCCAGCAGGAAGGACAGGGGAAACACTGAAGCTTTCTTT
v_gene: TRBV6-5
abundance: few
j_gene: TRBJ1-1
d_gene: TRBD1

CDR3aa: CASSLAWTSGQWEQYF
CDR3nt: TGTGCCAGCAGCTTAGCCTGGACTAGCGGCCAATGGGAGCAGTACTTC
v_gene: TRBV7-6
abundance: -
j_gene: TRBJ2-7
d_gene: TRBD2

CDR3aa: CASSQATGVNEKLFF
CDR3nt: TGTGCCAGCAGTCAGGCGACGGGAGTTAATGAAAAACTGTTTTTT
v_gene: TRBV2
abundance: -
j_gene: TRBJ1-4
d_gene: -

CDR3aa: CASSPSQGSVTEAFF
CDR3nt: TGTGCCAGCTCACCATCCCAGGGTTCGGTCACTGAAGCTTTCTTT
v_gene: TRBV18
abundance: once
j_gene: TRBJ1-1
d_gene: -

CDR3aa: CASSGNQGNGYTF
CDR3nt: TGTGCCAGCAGTGGAAATCAGGGGAATGGCTACACCTTC
v_gene: TRBV2
abundance: -
j_gene: TRBJ1-2
d_gene: -

CDR3aa: CASSPAWPFSYEQYF
CDR3nt: TGTGCCAGCAGTCCTGCTTGGCCGTTCTCCTACGAGCAGTACTTC
v_gene: TRBV2
abundance: -
j_gene: TRBJ2-7
d_gene: -

CDR3aa: CASSEGVGGGATNEKLFF
CDR3nt: TGTGCCAGCAGTGAAGGGGTAGGGGGTGGGGCAACTAATGAAAAACTGTTTTTT
v_gene: TRBV6-1
abundance: -
j_gene: TRBJ1-4
d_gene: -

CDR3aa: CASSPPSGGSREQYF
CDR3nt: TGTGCCAGCTCACCACCCTCGGGGGGTTCCCGCGAGCAGTACTTC
v_gene: TRBV18
abundance: -
j_gene: TRBJ2-7
d_gene: TRBD2

CDR3aa: CASSPWDNQRETQYF
CDR3nt: TGTGCCAGCAGCCCTTGGGACAACCAAAGGGAGACCCAGTACTTC
v_gene: TRBV7-9
abundance: -
j_gene: TRBJ2-5
d_gene: -

CDR3aa: CASTRSGGPGNEQFF
CDR3nt: TGTGCCAGCACCCGTTCGGGGGGGCCGGGGAATGAGCAGTTCTTC
v_gene: TRBV7-2
abundance: -
j_gene: TRBJ2-1
d_gene: TRBD2

CDR3aa: CASTRPGGYEQYF
CDR3nt: TGTGCCAGCACCCGGCCAGGGGGTTACGAGCAGTACTTC
v_gene: TRBV28
abundance: -
j_gene: TRBJ2-7
d_gene: TRBD1

CDR3aa: CATSSTGAEAFF
CDR3nt: TGTGCCACCAGCAGCACCGGGGCTGAAGCTTTCTTT
v_gene: TRBV15
abundance: -
j_gene: TRBJ1-1
d_gene: -

CDR3aa: CASIPHGGVGTEAFF
CDR3nt: TGTGCCAGTATCCCCCACGGTGGAGTCGGCACTGAAGCTTTCTTT
v_gene: TRBV19
abundance: -
j_gene: TRBJ1-1
d_gene: -

CDR3aa: CASSSGQGTNYGYTF
CDR3nt: TGTGCCAGCTCATCGGGACAGGGTACTAACTATGGCTACACCTTC
v_gene: TRBV18
abundance: -
j_gene: TRBJ1-2
d_gene: TRBD1

CDR3aa: CASSSDGQVNQPQHF
CDR3nt: TGTGCCAGCAGCTCCGACGGACAGGTCAATCAGCCCCAGCATTTT
v_gene: TRBV7-9
abundance: -
j_gene: TRBJ1-5
d_gene: TRBD1

CDR3aa: CASSQPLGGTEGRAFF
CDR3nt: TGCGCCAGCAGCCAACCCCTAGGTGGAACCGAAGGTAGAGCTTTCTTT
v_gene: TRBV4-1
abundance: few
j_gene: TRBJ1-1
d_gene: -

CDR3aa: CASSQGQYTDTQYF
CDR3nt: TGTGCCAGCAGCCAGGGACAGTACACAGATACGCAGTATTTT
v_gene: TRBV7-2
abundance: -
j_gene: TRBJ2-3
d_gene: TRBD1

CDR3aa: CASSEVMSNYGYTF
CDR3nt: TGTGCCAGCAGTGAAGTCATGAGTAACTATGGCTACACCTTC
v_gene: TRBV6-1
abundance: -
j_gene: TRBJ1-2
d_gene: -

CDR3aa: CATSREYGPAGTGVYEQYF
CDR3nt: TGTGCCACCAGCAGAGAGTATGGTCCCGCCGGGACAGGGGTCTACGAGCAGTACTTC
v_gene: TRBV15
abundance: -
j_gene: TRBJ2-7
d_gene: TRBD1

CDR3aa: CASTFDRANQPQHF
CDR3nt: TGTGCCAGTACGTTCGACAGGGCCAATCAGCCCCAGCATTTT
v_gene: TRBV19
abundance: -
j_gene: TRBJ1-5
d_gene: TRBD1

CDR3aa: CASSLGPGANTEAFF
CDR3nt: TGTGCCAGCAGCTTAGGGCCCGGAGCGAACACTGAAGCTTTCTTT
v_gene: TRBV7-9
abundance: once
j_gene: TRBJ1-1
d_gene: -

CDR3aa: CASSFGTGLAKNIQYF
CDR3nt: TGTGCCAGCAGTTTTGGGACAGGGCTAGCCAAAAACATTCAGTACTTC
v_gene: TRBV27
abundance: -
j_gene: TRBJ2-4
d_gene: TRBD1

CDR3aa: CAIAGQASGNTIYF
CDR3nt: TGTGCCATCGCCGGACAGGCCTCTGGAAACACCATATATTTT
v_gene: TRBV10-3
abundance: -
j_gene: TRBJ1-3
d_gene: TRBD1

CDR3aa: CAISAQSSGANVLTF
CDR3nt: TGTGCCATCAGTGCACAGTCCTCTGGGGCCAACGTCCTGACTTTC
v_gene: TRBV10-3
abundance: -
j_gene: TRBJ2-6
d_gene: -

CDR3aa: CASGNRGTWFTEAFF
CDR3nt: TGTGCCAGCGGTAACAGGGGGACGTGGTTCACTGAAGCTTTCTTT
v_gene: TRBV5-6
abundance: -
j_gene: TRBJ1-1
d_gene: TRBD1

CDR3aa: CASSPRETGTPSTDTQYF
CDR3nt: TGTGCCAGCTCACCACGTGAGACAGGGACACCTAGCACAGATACGCAGTATTTT
v_gene: TRBV18
abundance: -
j_gene: TRBJ2-3
d_gene: TRBD1

CDR3aa: CASSVPPGQRTRGIGYTF
CDR3nt: TGTGCCAGCTCGGTCCCCCCGGGACAAAGGACGCGAGGAATAGGCTACACCTTC
v_gene: TRBV18
abundance: -
j_gene: TRBJ1-2
d_gene: -

CDR3aa: CASSEALHILPSSGNTIYF
CDR3nt: TGTGCCAGCAGTGAAGCGCTTCATATATTACCCAGCTCTGGAAACACCATATATTTT
v_gene: TRBV2
abundance: -
j_gene: TRBJ1-3
d_gene: -

CDR3aa: CAWSVLWAGPRREKLFF
CDR3nt: TGTGCCTGGAGTGTACTTTGGGCAGGGCCCAGGCGGGAAAAACTGTTTTTT
v_gene: TRBV30
abundance: -
j_gene: TRBJ1-4
d_gene: -

CDR3aa: CASSLGGDYGYTF
CDR3nt: TGCGCCAGCAGCTTAGGGGGGGACTATGGCTACACCTTC
v_gene: TRBV5-1
abundance: -
j_gene: TRBJ1-2
d_gene: -

CDR3aa: CASSKGTVNQPQHF
CDR3nt: TGTGCCAGCAGCAAAGGGACAGTAAATCAGCCCCAGCATTTT
v_gene: TRBV5-5
abundance: -
j_gene: TRBJ1-5
d_gene: TRBD1

CDR3aa: CASSLDRGIVDGYTF
CDR3nt: TGCGCCAGCAGCTTGGACAGGGGGATTGTCGATGGCTACACCTTC
v_gene: TRBV5-1
abundance: -
j_gene: TRBJ1-2
d_gene: TRBD1

CDR3aa: CSGGPGLYGYTF
CDR3nt: TGCAGCGGAGGGCCAGGTCTCTATGGCTACACCTTC
v_gene: TRBV29-1
abundance: -
j_gene: TRBJ1-2
d_gene: -

CDR3aa: CASSPPGMGPQHF
CDR3nt: TGTGCCAGCTCACCCCCCGGGATGGGTCCCCAGCATTTT
v_gene: TRBV18
abundance: -
j_gene: TRBJ1-5
d_gene: -

CDR3aa: CASTEGGSRLSGNTIYF
CDR3nt: TGTGCCAGTACCGAGGGGGGGTCCCGCCTCTCTGGAAACACCATATATTTT
v_gene: TRBV19
abundance: -
j_gene: TRBJ1-3
d_gene: -

CDR3aa: CASSASGGPKETQYF
CDR3nt: TGTGCCAGCAGCGCAAGCGGGGGGCCCAAAGAGACCCAGTACTTC
v_gene: TRBV13
abundance: -
j_gene: TRBJ2-5
d_gene: TRBD2

CDR3aa: CASSLAGGPGIQYF
CDR3nt: TGTGCCAGCAGCTTGGCCGGGGGACCCGGCATTCAGTACTTC
v_gene: TRBV5-4
abundance: -
j_gene: TRBJ2-4
d_gene: -

CDR3aa: CASSNSPGQGSAGELFF
CDR3nt: TGCGCCAGCAGTAATTCCCCGGGACAGGGAAGCGCCGGGGAGCTGTTTTTT
v_gene: TRBV5-1
abundance: -
j_gene: TRBJ2-2
d_gene: TRBD1

CDR3aa: CASSLVPGWAYGYTF
CDR3nt: TGTGCCAGCAGCTTAGTGCCAGGGTGGGCCTATGGCTACACCTTC
v_gene: TRBV11-2
abundance: -
j_gene: TRBJ1-2
d_gene: -

CDR3aa: CASSEVTGTAFF
CDR3nt: TGCGCCAGCAGCGAAGTAACAGGGACAGCTTTCTTT
v_gene: TRBV5-1
abundance: -
j_gene: TRBJ1-1
d_gene: -

CDR3aa: CASRTGPNSPLHF
CDR3nt: TGTGCCAGCAGAACTGGGCCTAATTCACCCCTCCACTTT
v_gene: TRBV2
abundance: -
j_gene: TRBJ1-6
d_gene: -

CDR3aa: CASSEVPDSVYGYTF
CDR3nt: TGTGCCAGCAGTGAAGTGCCGGACAGCGTCTATGGCTACACCTTC
v_gene: TRBV6-1
abundance: -
j_gene: TRBJ1-2
d_gene: -

CDR3aa: CASSLGEGIVAFF
CDR3nt: TGCGCCAGCAGCTTAGGGGAAGGAATTGTAGCTTTCTTT
v_gene: TRBV5-1
abundance: once
j_gene: TRBJ1-1
d_gene: -

CDR3aa: CASRGTVSVGGVGPF
CDR3nt: TGTGCCAGCAGGGGGACAGTCTCCGTTGGCGGCGTCGGTCCGTTC
v_gene: TRBV2
abundance: -
j_gene: TRBJ1-2
d_gene: TRBD1